The 23 T cell receptor beta chains reported below all come from one sample, sequenced in a study of CD8 T cells in ankylosing spondylitis. TCRdb reanalysed the 5' RACE reads using MiXCR and keeps one entry per CDR3 protein. The top ten hold almost 30% of the sample, which has more than 150,000 distinct CDR3 sequences, 11% seen once. Sequenced: blood, either unsorted or a sorted T cell fraction (not recorded which). The receptors here all came from a male donor with ankylosing spondylitis or in good health (not recorded which).

There are many counts of this clonotype. This chain connects TRBV6-5 to TRBJ1-2; D is unclear. This CDR3 comprises 12 residues. The germline V and J ends were trimmed by 4 bases and 7 bases, with 10 bases remaining between them. Germline assignment: CDR1 MNHEY and CDR2 SVGAGI. The CDR3 region is CASSSGLSGYTF. The CDR3 DNA reads as TGTGCCAGCAGTTCAGGACTGAGTGGCTACACCTTC.

The chain recombines TRBV11-2 with TRBJ2-7; 9 nucleotides line up with TRBD2. The germline V gene encodes CDR1 SGHAT and CDR2 FQNNGV. J was trimmed by 5 bases and V by 2 bases; bases with no gene match: 7. There are 15 residues in the CDR3. The CDR3 here is CASSLFRLAGNEQYF. CDR3 in DNA: TGTGCCAGCAGCTTATTTAGGCTAGCGGGAAACGAGCAGTACTTC.

This clonotype has at least ten counts. V and J are TRBV12-3 or TRBV12-4 and TRBJ2-2; D gene uncertain. The length of the CDR3 is 13 residues. Trimming took off 8 bases at V and 1 base at J, with 8 bases between the two ends. CDR3 protein: CASDPGNTGELFF. CDR3 nucleotide sequence: TGTGCCAGCGACCCCGGGAACACCGGGGAGCTGTTTTTT.

The chain employs TRBV7-8 and TRBJ2-3; 12 bases align to TRBD2. The V and J ends lost 5 bases and 0 bases, in that order; junction bases with no gene match: 3. CDR1 SGHVS and CDR2 FQNEAQ come from the germline V gene. The CDR3 consists of 16 residues. CDR3 coding DNA: TGTGCCAGCAGCCAAGGACTAGCGGGGAGCACAGATACGCAGTATTTT. Protein product: CASSQGLAGSTDTQYF. Full variable domain (outside the CDR3, taken from reference TRBV7-8 and TRBJ2-3): GAGVSQSPRYKVAKRGQDVALRCDPISGHVSLFWYQQALGQGPEFLTYFQNEAQLDKSGLPSDRFFAERPEGSVSTLKIQRTQQEDSAVYLCASSQGLAGSTDTQYFGPGTRLTVL.

This clonotype showed up just a few times. The rearrangement links TRBV18 to TRBJ2-3; D tentatively fits TRBD1 or TRBD2 (6 bases each). The germline CDR1 and CDR2 sequences are KGHSH and LQKENI. The V end was cut by 3 bases, the J end by 2 bases, with 9 bases between. The CDR3 length is 14 residues. CDR3 DNA: TGTGCCAGCTCACCTCGGGGGCACACAGATACGCAGTATTTT. It is translated as CASSPRGHTDTQYF.

The chain recombines TRBV7-6 with TRBJ1-3, with D tentatively TRBD1 (6 bases). CDR1 and CDR2 from the germline V gene are SGHVS and FNYEAQ. The germline V and J ends were trimmed by 4 bases and 1 base, with 8 bases remaining between them. CDR3 length: 14 residues. The CDR3 sequence: CASSYGQSGNTIYF. The CDR3 DNA follows: TGTGCCAGCAGCTACGGACAGTCTGGAAACACCATATATTTT.

The CDR3 loop reads CASSGNTRYGELFF. DNA for the CDR3: TGTGCCAGCAGTGGGAATACTAGATACGGGGAGCTGTTTTTT. The chain uses TRBV12-3 or TRBV12-4 and TRBJ2-2; TRBD2 might be the D (5 bases). The CDR3 contains 14 residues. Trimming stripped 5 bases from V and 7 bases from J, with 14 bases between.

The chain recombines TRBV9 with TRBJ2-3; TRBD2 is a possible D gene (6 bases). The CDR3 is 15 residues long. V was trimmed by 0 bases and J by 1 base, leaving 9 bases between them. Germline V gives CDR1 SGDLS, CDR2 YYNGEE. The CDR3 DNA follows: TGTGCCAGCAGCGTAGATTGGGGGGGCACAGATACGCAGTATTTT. Translation gives CASSVDWGGTDTQYF.

This clonotype was picked up many times. The chain is built from TRBV6-2 or TRBV6-3 and TRBJ2-1; D is possibly TRBD2 (5 bases). With 3 bases removed from V and 3 bases from J, the gap between germline ends came to 15 bases. The V gene's germline CDR1 is MNHEY and CDR2 SVGEGT. CDR3 length: 16 amino acids. CDR3 nucleotide sequence: TGTGCCAGCAGTTATCATCGGGGAGTCGACTACAATGAGCAGTTCTTC. Its translation: CASSYHRGVDYNEQFF.

CDR3 amino acids: CASSPPGNSNQPQHF. The CDR3 region has the DNA TGTGCCAGCAGCCCGCCGGGAAATAGCAATCAGCCCCAGCATTTT. V is TRBV7-9 and J is TRBJ1-5; D call uncertain. Trimming removed 5 bases at V and 0 bases at J, with 11 bases between. The CDR3 loop spans 15 amino acids. Germline values: CDR1 SEHNR, CDR2 FQNEAQ (reference sequence). Full variable domain (rest looked up from reference TRBV7-9 and TRBJ1-5): DTGVSQNPRHKITKRGQNVTFRCDPISEHNRLYWYRQTLGQGPEFLTYFQNEAQLEKSRLLSDRFSAERPKGSFSTLEIQRTEQGDSAMYLCASSPPGNSNQPQHFGDGTRLSIL.

The sample holds a few counts of this clonotype. This rearrangement joins TRBV11-2 to TRBJ2-5, with 7 bases identical to TRBD1. CDR1 is SGHAT and CDR2 is FQNNGV in the germline V gene. The junction had 9 bases not matched to a gene; V was cut back by 0 bases and J by 5 bases. The CDR3 contains 16 residues. The chain's CDR3 is CASSLDRDSLGETQYF. The CDR3 nucleotides read TGTGCCAGCAGCTTAGATAGGGACAGCTTGGGGGAGACCCAGTACTTC.

This chain uses TRBV25-1 with TRBJ2-7, with TRBD1 as a possible D gene (6 bases). The V gene lost 4 bases and the J gene lost 2 bases, with 12 bases spanning the gap. CDR3 length equals 14 residues. Looked up from germline, CDR1 is MGHDK and CDR2 is SYGVNS. CDR3 DNA: TGTGCCAGCAGTGGACAGGACCTCACCTACGAGCAGTACTTC. It translates to CASSGQDLTYEQYF.

This clonotype was seen a single time. A read error may produce the germline difference seen at one junction end. The V and J genes are TRBV5-1 and TRBJ1-2; D ambiguous. The CDR3 has 15 residues. Germline V CDR1 and CDR2: SGHRS, YFSETQ. CDR3 region: CVSSLDGRSNYGYTF. CDR3 in DNA: TGCGTCAGCAGCTTGGACGGCAGATCTAACTATGGCTACACCTTC. Full variable domain (remainder filled in from reference TRBV5-1 and TRBJ1-2): KAGVTQTPRYLIKTRGQQVTLSCSPISGHRSVSWYQQTPGQGLQFLFEYFSETQRNKGNFPGRFSGRQFSNSRSEMNVSTLELGDSALYLCVSSLDGRSNYGYTFGSGTRLTVV.

This clonotype was found many times. CDR3 sequence (DNA): TGTGCCATCAGTGAAAGTGGACTAGCGGAGAGAGGGGAGACCCAGTACTTC. This translates into CAISESGLAERGETQYF. The chain carries TRBV10-3 and TRBJ2-5; 10 bases are shared with TRBD2. With 3 bases clipped from V and 5 bases from J, the junction kept 12 bases outside the gene matches. In germline, CDR1 is ENHRY, CDR2 SYGVKD. The CDR3 consists of 17 residues.

The chain combines TRBV5-8 with TRBJ2-1; TRBD1 agrees at 8 bases. Germline V gives CDR1 SGHTS, CDR2 YDEGEE. V was pared by 1 base and J by 5 bases, with 5 bases of the junction left unmatched. The CDR3 spans 15 residues. The CDR3 protein is CASSLWQGANNEQFF. As DNA, the CDR3 is TGTGCCAGCAGCTTGTGGCAGGGGGCGAACAATGAGCAGTTCTTC.

This clonotype was seen ten or more times. The rearrangement uses TRBV7-7 and TRBJ2-2; 7 bases fit TRBD1. Germline V CDR1 and CDR2: SSHAT, FNYEAQ (reference sequence). There are 15 residues in the CDR3. V lost 2 bases and J lost 4; bases outside the gene matches: 4. CDR3 in amino acids: CASSLKGGTTGELFF. In nucleotides, the CDR3 is TGTGCCAGCAGCTTAAAAGGGGGCACCACCGGGGAGCTGTTTTTT.

The V gene is TRBV29-1, the J gene TRBJ2-6; either TRBD1 or TRBD2 may supply D (5 bases each). The V end was cut by 7 bases, the J end by 0 bases, with 19 bases between. Per the germline V gene, CDR1 is SQVTM and CDR2 is ANQGSEA. This CDR3 contains 17 residues. CDR3 DNA: TGCAGCGCTTGGGGGACGGAGAGTTTCTCTGGGGCCAACGTCCTGACTTTC. It codes for CSAWGTESFSGANVLTF.

The table lists this clonotype with a few counts. The J gene is TRBJ2-2, the V gene TRBV12-3 or TRBV12-4, with 9 bases fitting TRBD2. Trimming removed 2 bases from V and 1 base from J; junction bases left unmatched: 5. CDR3 size: 17 residues. The CDR3 is CASSLFSSGVNTGELFF. CDR3 in DNA: TGTGCCAGCAGTTTATTCTCTAGCGGGGTGAACACCGGGGAGCTGTTTTTT.

This clonotype was detected many times. The J gene is TRBJ1-1, the V gene TRBV6-5; TRBD1 matches 11 bases. Losses at the gene ends were 0 bases for V and 1 base for J; bases not matched to a gene: 4. Looked up from germline, CDR1 is MNHEY and CDR2 is SVGAGI. The CDR3 is 17 residues long. The CDR3 sequence is CASSYSTDRGPNTEAFF. The CDR3 coding sequence is TGTGCCAGCAGTTACTCAACGGACAGGGGGCCGAACACTGAAGCTTTCTTT.

This clonotype was seen at least ten times. This sequence joins TRBV20-1 and TRBJ1-4; D is ambiguous. This CDR3 spans 13 amino acids. CDR1 is DFQATT and CDR2 is SNEGSKA in the germline V gene (reference sequence). V was pared by 5 bases and J by 2 bases, with 9 bases between. The CDR3 nucleotides read TGCAGTGCTCAGACGGCTACTAATGAAAAACTGTTTTTT. It specifies CSAQTATNEKLFF.

This clonotype was recorded at least ten times. The CDR3: CASSLVGGPGNEQFF. DNA of the CDR3: TGTGCCAGCAGCTTAGTGGGAGGGCCGGGCAATGAGCAGTTCTTC. V and J are TRBV7-7 and TRBJ2-1, with 7 bases identical to TRBD2. The germline V gene has CDR1 SSHAT and CDR2 FNYEAQ (reference sequence). The J segment lost 6 bases and the V segment lost 1 base, leaving 6 bases of the junction unmatched. This CDR3 spans 15 amino acids.

This chain uses TRBV5-1 with TRBJ2-3, with D perhaps assigned TRBD1 or TRBD2 (5 bases each). Trimming removed 0 bases from V and 0 bases from J, with 11 bases in between. The germline V gene has CDR1 SGHRS and CDR2 YFSETQ. The CDR3 runs to 16 residues. This CDR3 reads CASSLEGSTSTDTQYF. The CDR3 DNA reads as TGCGCCAGCAGCTTGGAGGGGAGCACTAGCACAGATACGCAGTATTTT.

Ten or more counts support this clonotype. V is TRBV10-3 and J is TRBJ2-5; 9 bases map to TRBD1. The CDR3 extends over 15 amino acids. Germline V gene data show CDR1 as ENHRY and CDR2 as SYGVKD. With 6 bases clipped from V and 5 bases from J, the junction kept 10 bases outside the gene matches. The CDR3 spells CAISLTDRGSETQYF. CDR3 sequence (DNA): TGTGCCATCAGCCTTACGGACAGGGGTTCGGAGACCCAGTACTTC.